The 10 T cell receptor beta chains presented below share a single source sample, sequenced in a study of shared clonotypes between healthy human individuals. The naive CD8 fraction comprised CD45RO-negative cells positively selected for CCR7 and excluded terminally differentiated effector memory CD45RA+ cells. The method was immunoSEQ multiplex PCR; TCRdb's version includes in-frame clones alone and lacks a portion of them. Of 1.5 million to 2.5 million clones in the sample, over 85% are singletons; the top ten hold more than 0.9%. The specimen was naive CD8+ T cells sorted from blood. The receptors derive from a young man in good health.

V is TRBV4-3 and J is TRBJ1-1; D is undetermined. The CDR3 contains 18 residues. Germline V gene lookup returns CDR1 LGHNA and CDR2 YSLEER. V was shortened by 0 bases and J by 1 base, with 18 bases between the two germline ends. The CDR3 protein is CASSQDPFSEEENTEAFF. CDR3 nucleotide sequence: TGCGCCAGCAGCCAAGACCCCTTTAGTGAGGAGGAGAACACTGAAGCTTTCTTT.

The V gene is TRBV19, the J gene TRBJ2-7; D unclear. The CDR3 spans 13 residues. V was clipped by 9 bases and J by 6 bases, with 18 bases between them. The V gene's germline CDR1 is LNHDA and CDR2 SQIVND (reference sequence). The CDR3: CARTGSRIGEQYF. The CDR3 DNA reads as TGTGCCAGAACCGGGTCCCGGATCGGCGAGCAGTACTTC.

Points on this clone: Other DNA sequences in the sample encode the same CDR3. CDR3 coding DNA: TGTGCCAGCAGCCCGCGGGGAGGGGGCGACTATGGCTACACCTTC. Encoded protein: CASSPRGGGDYGYTF. This chain links TRBV9 with TRBJ1-2; TRBD1 matches 7 bases. J was trimmed by 3 bases and V by 4 bases; bases with no gene match: 9. CDR1 and CDR2 from the germline V gene are SGDLS and YYNGEE. The CDR3 has 15 residues.

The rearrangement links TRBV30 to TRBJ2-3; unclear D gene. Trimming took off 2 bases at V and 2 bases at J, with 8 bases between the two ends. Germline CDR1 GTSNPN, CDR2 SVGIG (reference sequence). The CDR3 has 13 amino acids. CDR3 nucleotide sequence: TGTGCCTGGAGTCTTAGCTCCACAGATACGCAGTATTTT. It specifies CAWSLSSTDTQYF.

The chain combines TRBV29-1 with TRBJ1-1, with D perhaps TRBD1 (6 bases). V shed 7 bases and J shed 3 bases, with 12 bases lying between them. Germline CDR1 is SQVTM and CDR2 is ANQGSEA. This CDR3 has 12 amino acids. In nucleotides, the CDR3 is TGCAGCGCCACAGGGTGGGACACTGAAGCTTTCTTT. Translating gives CSATGWDTEAFF.

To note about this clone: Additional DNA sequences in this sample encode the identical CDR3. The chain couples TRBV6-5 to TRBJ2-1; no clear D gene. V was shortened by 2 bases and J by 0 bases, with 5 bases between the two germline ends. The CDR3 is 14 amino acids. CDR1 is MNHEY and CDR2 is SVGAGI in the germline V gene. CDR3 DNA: TGTGCCAGCAGTTACAAATCCTCCTACAATGAGCAGTTCTTC. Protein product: CASSYKSSYNEQFF.

CDR3 sequence (DNA): TGCGCCAGCAGCCCGACCGGGACGCTTAAAGATACGCAGTATTTT. This encodes CASSPTGTLKDTQYF. The chain combines TRBV10-2 with TRBJ2-3, with D perhaps matching TRBD1 or TRBD2 (5 bases each). The CDR3 is made up of 15 amino acids. Per germline, CDR1 WSHSY and CDR2 SAAADI. With 6 bases removed from V and 5 bases from J, the gap between germline ends came to 18 bases.

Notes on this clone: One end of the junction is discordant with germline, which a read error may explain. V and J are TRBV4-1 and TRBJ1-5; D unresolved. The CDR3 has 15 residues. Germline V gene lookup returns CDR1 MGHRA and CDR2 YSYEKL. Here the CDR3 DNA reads TGCGCCAGCAGCCAAGAGTCCACACTATATCAGGCCCAGCATTTT. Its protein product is CASSQESTLYQAQHF.

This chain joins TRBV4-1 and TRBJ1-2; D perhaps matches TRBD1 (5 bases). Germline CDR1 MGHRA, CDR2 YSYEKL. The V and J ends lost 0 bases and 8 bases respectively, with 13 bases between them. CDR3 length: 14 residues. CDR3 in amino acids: CASSQDQGFHGYTF. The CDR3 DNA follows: TGCGCCAGCAGCCAAGATCAGGGTTTCCACGGCTACACCTTC.

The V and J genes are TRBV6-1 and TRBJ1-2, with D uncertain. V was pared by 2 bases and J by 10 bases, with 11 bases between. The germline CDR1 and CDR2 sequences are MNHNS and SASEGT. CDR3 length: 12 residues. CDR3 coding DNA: TGTGCCAGCAGTGAATCTGTTCTTGACTACACCTTC. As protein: CASSESVLDYTF.